This T cell receptor beta chain was identified in a study of cytomegalovirus exposure and HLA in healthy donors. The study's findings and limits: Three chains linked to CMV were shown in vitro to be specific for CMV antigens. High sensitivity and specificity were reportedly achieved when the classifier diagnosed cytomegalovirus status. A later analysis reportedly found fewer N-insertions in an Asian-associated ancestry cluster than the roughly 670-donor mean.

Germline-derived CDR1 and CDR2 are MNHNY and SVGAGI (reference sequence). The V end was cut by 1 base, the J end by 4 bases, with 13 bases between. The CDR3 runs 15 residues. Nominal health characterized the donors when sampled, though unrecorded immune exposures were likely. Vbeta (60) and Jbeta (13) primers were used in the PCR. Assay: immunoSEQ multiplex PCR; the TCRdb copy retains only in-frame clones and omits some. Of 150,000 to 200,000 clones listed, about 81% are singletons. Regarding this clone: The antigen is unknown.

V is TRBV6-6 and J is TRBJ1-2, with D possibly matching TRBD1 (5 bases). Material: PBMCs. The TCR originated in a woman in her 30s in good health and CMV-seronegative. CDR3 loop: CASSYFRQFIYGYTF. In DNA, the CDR3 is TGTGCCAGCAGTTACTTCCGACAGTTTATCTATGGCTACACCTTC.